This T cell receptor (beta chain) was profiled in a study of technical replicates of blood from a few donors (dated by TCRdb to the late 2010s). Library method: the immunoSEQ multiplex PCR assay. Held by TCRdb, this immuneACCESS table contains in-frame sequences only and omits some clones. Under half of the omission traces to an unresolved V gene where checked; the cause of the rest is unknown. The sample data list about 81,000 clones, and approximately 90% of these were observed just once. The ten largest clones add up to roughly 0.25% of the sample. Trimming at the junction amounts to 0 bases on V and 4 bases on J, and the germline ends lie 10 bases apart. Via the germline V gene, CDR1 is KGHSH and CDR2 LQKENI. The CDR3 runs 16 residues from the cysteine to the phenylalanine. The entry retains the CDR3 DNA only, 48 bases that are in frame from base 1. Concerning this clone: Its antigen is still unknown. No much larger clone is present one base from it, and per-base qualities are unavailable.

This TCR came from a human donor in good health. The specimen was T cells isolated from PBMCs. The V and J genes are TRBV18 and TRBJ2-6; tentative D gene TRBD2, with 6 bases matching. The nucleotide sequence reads TGTGCCAGCTCACCACCAGGAGGGGCCGGGGCCAACGTCCTGACTTTC. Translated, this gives CASSPPGGAGANVLTF.